Below are 17 T cell receptor beta chains sequenced from a single sample in a study of blood T cell repertoires in COVID-19. Data came from immunoSEQ multiplex PCR; TCRdb stores just in-frame clones and leaves some out. The sample has roughly 35,000 clones, about 94% seen once. What was sequenced was peripheral blood. The receptors derive from a human donor in a cohort sampled during active COVID-19.

J is TRBJ2-3 and V is TRBV6-2 or TRBV6-3, with 8 bases aligning to TRBD1. CDR3 size: 13 residues. Germline CDR1 reads MNHEY; CDR2 reads SVGEGT. Trimming removed 2 bases from V and 8 bases from J; junction bases left unmatched: 3. CDR3 bases: TGTGCCAGCAGTTACCCAGACAGGGGTACGCAGTATTTT. This sequence encodes CASSYPDRGTQYF.

The rearrangement links TRBV7-2 to TRBJ2-7, with 8 nucleotides matching TRBD2. The germline gives CDR1 SGHTA, CDR2 FQGNSA. CDR3 length: 14 residues. The trim removed 5 bases at V and 0 bases at J, leaving 3 bases unmatched. The chain's CDR3 is CASSGGGPSYEQYF. The DNA of the CDR3 is TGTGCCAGCAGCGGCGGGGGGCCCTCCTACGAGCAGTACTTC.

V is TRBV5-6 and J is TRBJ2-4; 9 bases are a match to TRBD1. There are 15 residues in the CDR3. The ends lost 2 bases at V and 6 bases at J; junction bases unmatched: 6. CDR1 and CDR2 (germline): SGHDT, YYEEEE. The CDR3 DNA is TGTGCCAGCAGCTTTAGGACAGGGGACGCAAACATTCAGTACTTC. Amino acids: CASSFRTGDANIQYF.

The chain is built from TRBV4-1 and TRBJ2-1; weak D call: TRBD2 (5 bases). Germline-derived CDR1 and CDR2 are MGHRA and YSYEKL. This CDR3 is built from 14 residues. Between the trimmed V and J ends, which lost 4 bases and 6 bases, there was a span of 13 bases. The CDR3 loop reads CASSLLAPSNEQFF. The CDR3 coding sequence is TGCGCCAGCAGCCTCCTAGCCCCGTCCAATGAGCAGTTCTTC.

The chain has TRBV24-1 and TRBJ2-1; possible D gene TRBD1, 5 bases. The CDR3 covers 18 residues. V was shortened by 0 bases and J by 6 bases, with 20 bases between the two germline ends. From germline, CDR1 is KGHDR and CDR2 SFDVKD. The CDR3 reads CATSDLRTGENPINEQFF. CDR3 in DNA: TGTGCCACCAGTGATTTGCGTACAGGAGAGAATCCTATCAATGAGCAGTTCTTC.

The rearrangement links TRBV6-6 to TRBJ1-2, with D perhaps TRBD1 (5 bases). This CDR3 region has 12 residues. Germline V gene lookup returns CDR1 MNHNY and CDR2 SVGAGI (reference sequence). V lost 7 bases and J lost 7, with 13 bases in between. The CDR3 nucleotides read TGTGCCAGCACCCTGTCCGGGGGTGGCTACACCTTC. It yields the protein CASTLSGGGYTF.

The rearrangement uses TRBV28 and TRBJ2-5, with 7 bases lining up with TRBD1. The CDR3 is 14 residues long. The trim removed 6 bases at V and 3 bases at J, leaving 7 bases unmatched. Germline assignment: CDR1 MDHEN and CDR2 SYDVKM. Here the CDR3 DNA reads TGTGCCAGCAGGCGCACCGGGACAGAAGAGACCCAGTACTTC. It is translated as CASRRTGTEETQYF.

The genes are TRBV3-1 (or the pseudogene TRBV3-2) and TRBJ1-1; no definite D call. Germline CDR1 reads LGHDT; CDR2 reads YNNKEL (reference sequence). CDR3 length equals 14 residues. V dropped 1 base and J dropped 4 bases, with 10 bases sitting between them. This CDR3 is CASSQVVTGTEAFF. CDR3 sequence (DNA): TGTGCCAGCAGCCAAGTGGTGACGGGCACTGAAGCTTTCTTT.

The chain joins TRBV19 to TRBJ2-2; D call uncertain. This CDR3 comprises 17 residues. V was cut by 3 bases and J by 0 bases, with 14 bases left in between. Germline values: CDR1 LNHDA, CDR2 SQIVND (reference sequence). This CDR3 reads CASSIGRLSANTGELFF. CDR3 DNA: TGTGCCAGTAGTATTGGCAGATTAAGCGCGAACACCGGGGAGCTGTTTTTT.

The chain has TRBV27 and TRBJ2-3; TRBD1 matches at 9 bases. The germline gives CDR1 MNHEY, CDR2 SMNVEV (reference sequence). This CDR3 has 14 residues. J was trimmed by 6 bases and V by 5 bases; bases with no gene match: 6. The CDR3 is CASSPWTGADTQYF. DNA of the CDR3: TGTGCCAGCAGTCCCTGGACAGGGGCGGATACGCAGTATTTT.

The chain uses TRBV11-2 and TRBJ2-4; 8 positions match TRBD1. The V segment lost 4 bases and the J segment 5 bases; nucleotides outside the gene matches: 10. Per the germline V gene, CDR1 is SGHAT and CDR2 is FQNNGV. The CDR3 totals 16 residues. As DNA, the CDR3 is TGTGCCAGCAGCTCGGAGGACAGGGCTAGCCAAAACATTCAGTACTTC. As protein: CASSSEDRASQNIQYF.

The rearrangement uses TRBV4-1 and TRBJ1-1; no definite D call. Germline lookup yields CDR1 MGHRA and CDR2 YSYEKL. The CDR3 covers 16 residues. Deletions cut 4 bases from V and 3 bases from J, with 18 bases between. CDR3 in DNA: TGCGCCAGCAGCCGCCCACGAGTGGGGAGGGACACTGAAGCTTTCTTT. Translated, it gives CASSRPRVGRDTEAFF.

The rearrangement links TRBV7-9 to TRBJ1-2; possibly TRBD1 for D (5 bases). V gave up 3 bases and J gave up 8 bases, with 13 bases separating them. CDR1 and CDR2 from the germline V gene are SEHNR and FQNEAQ (reference sequence). The CDR3 consists of 13 residues. The CDR3 reads CASSFRQGGGYTF. In nucleotides, the CDR3 is TGTGCCAGCAGCTTCCGGCAGGGAGGCGGCTACACCTTC.

This clone was picked up one time. V and J are TRBV4-2 and TRBJ1-5, with 11 bases matching TRBD1. The junction had 5 bases not matched to a gene; V was cut back by 5 bases and J by 5 bases. The CDR3 consists of 15 residues. Germline CDR1 and CDR2: LGHNA and YNFKEQ. The CDR3 coding sequence is TGTGCCAGCAGCAGAGGGACAGGGGGTGATCAGCCCCAGCATTTT. It specifies CASSRGTGGDQPQHF.

V and J are TRBV10-3 and TRBJ2-7; TRBD1 is a possible D gene (8 bases). From germline, CDR1 is ENHRY and CDR2 SYGVKD. V was trimmed by 3 bases and J by 2 bases, leaving 17 bases between them. The CDR3 sequence is 16 residues long. This CDR3 reads CAISDPGGRGPYEQYF. The DNA of the CDR3 is TGTGCCATCAGTGACCCGGGAGGCAGGGGGCCCTACGAGCAGTACTTC.

V is TRBV6-5 and J is TRBJ2-2, with 9 bases fitting TRBD1. The CDR3 has 15 amino acids. CDR1 and CDR2 (germline): MNHEY, SVGAGI. The V gene end was trimmed by 6 bases and the J gene end by 8 bases; junction bases not matched to a gene: 10. The CDR3 loop is CASRAGTGLGGELFF. The CDR3 nucleotides are TGTGCCAGCAGAGCCGGGACAGGGCTAGGTGGGGAGCTGTTTTTT.

The chain recombines TRBV6-2 or TRBV6-3 with TRBJ1-2; possible D gene TRBD1, 5 bases. The germline V gene encodes CDR1 MNHEY and CDR2 SVGEGT. The CDR3 totals 15 residues. Trimming removed 0 bases at V and 4 bases at J, with 12 bases between. CDR3 residues: CASSYSGVVTYGYTF. For the CDR3, the DNA is TGTGCCAGCAGTTACTCAGGGGTCGTAACCTATGGCTACACCTTC.